This TCR beta chain was profiled in a study of cytomegalovirus exposure and HLA in healthy donors. General study findings and limits: Immune exposure information available was restricted to CMV serostatus. Per a later analysis, HLA-associated TCR beta chains showed more clonal expansion than other, equally common TCR beta chains.

Germline V gives CDR1 DFQATT, CDR2 SNEGSKA (reference sequence). Deletions cut 5 bases from V and 11 bases from J, with 14 bases between. This CDR3 has 11 amino acids. Use of 60 Vbeta and 13 Jbeta primers characterized the PCR. Original analysis: In a later analysis, roughly 10 million of some 80 million unique beta chains occurred in at least two donors. Clones were sequenced by immunoSEQ multiplex PCR, and TCRdb holds only the in-frame ones, with some missing. V and J calls and clone size come straight from that table; D and trimming were deduced from the DNA. The sample shows 100,000 to 150,000 clones, more than 60% of them seen only once. In regard to this clone: Its antigen is not known.

The gene calls are TRBV20-1 and TRBJ2-3; tentative D call: TRBD2 (5 bases). Material: PBMCs. The source is a man between 18 and 29 years old in good health and CMV-seronegative. CDR3 residues: CSAGLTGKQYF. The CDR3 DNA is TGCAGTGCTGGCCTGACGGGAAAGCAGTATTTT.